This T cell receptor (beta chain) was sequenced during a study of patients and donors after allogeneic stem cell transplantation. TCRdb re-called the RT-PCR reads through MiXCR, storing one row per CDR3 protein. Of roughly 880,000 distinct CDR3 sequences in the sample, roughly 18% were seen once. This clonotype was observed a few times. The CDR3 consists of 13 residues. V dropped 2 bases and J dropped 4 bases, with 8 bases sitting between them. This chain uses TRBV12-3 or TRBV12-4 with TRBJ1-2, with D uncertain. The sequenced material came from blood, either unsorted or a sorted T cell fraction (not recorded which). The sequence came from a human donor who was either an allogeneic HSCT recipient or a stem cell or donor lymphocyte infusion donor (not recorded which). It is not recorded whose cells these are; they may come from a transplant donor. The CDR3 DNA reads as TGTGCCAGCAGTTTACCCAAAAGCTATGGCTACACCTTC. It is translated as CASSLPKSYGYTF.